A single sample gave rise to the 26 T cell receptor beta chains below, sequenced in a study of blood T cell repertoires in COVID-19. Assay: immunoSEQ multiplex PCR; the TCRdb copy retains only in-frame clones and omits some. The sample contains fewer than 300,000 clones, around 82% of which appear only once. The material sequenced was peripheral blood. The receptor set was obtained from a woman between 18 and 29 years old with acute or convalescent COVID-19.

This chain links TRBV29-1 with TRBJ2-3; 13 positions agree with TRBD2. From germline, CDR1 is SQVTM and CDR2 ANQGSEA. V lost 2 bases and J lost 11; bases outside the gene matches: 7. The CDR3 extends over 14 amino acids. The CDR3 loop reads CSVEPGLAGIEQYF. The CDR3 DNA reads as TGCAGCGTTGAACCGGGACTAGCGGGAATCGAGCAGTATTTT.

The genes are TRBV3-1 (or the pseudogene TRBV3-2) and TRBJ2-6; perhaps TRBD1 as D (6 bases). From germline, CDR1 is LGHDT and CDR2 YNNKEL (reference sequence). Trimming shortened V by 4 bases and J by 2 bases, and 9 bases separated the two germline ends. The CDR3 is 15 residues long. The CDR3 DNA reads as TGTGCCAGCAGCCCCCAGGGGACTGGGGCCAACGTCCTGACTTTC. Encoded protein: CASSPQGTGANVLTF.

The chain recombines TRBV6-5 with TRBJ2-7, with 9 bases lining up with TRBD1. The germline gives CDR1 MNHEY, CDR2 SVGAGI. With 4 bases clipped from V and 5 bases from J, the junction kept 6 bases outside the gene matches. The length of the CDR3 is 14 residues. CDR3 in amino acids: CASSSQGQGHEQYF. In DNA form, the CDR3 reads TGTGCCAGCAGTTCCCAAGGACAGGGGCACGAGCAGTACTTC.

Points on this clone: At one of its ends the junction is not consistent with the germline gene, which may arise from a read error. The chain couples TRBV6-2 or TRBV6-3 to TRBJ2-4; 16 nucleotides match TRBD2. The CDR3 has 19 residues. The germline V gene has CDR1 MNHEY and CDR2 SVGEGT. The CDR3, as DNA: TGTGCCAGCAGTTTAACCCCCGGGACTAGCGGGAGGGCCAAGAACATTCAGTACTTC. Encoded protein: CASSLTPGTSGRAKNIQYF.

The CDR3 DNA is TGTGCCAGCAGCCCATCGGGACAGCTCTACGAGCAGTACTTC. It specifies CASSPSGQLYEQYF. V usage is TRBV6-2 or TRBV6-3 and J usage is TRBJ2-7; 7 nucleotides agree with TRBD1. The CDR3 covers 14 residues. Germline CDR1 MNHEY, CDR2 SVGEGT. With V trimmed by 6 bases and J by 3 bases, 8 bases remained unmatched.

The rearrangement uses TRBV18 and TRBJ2-7; possible D gene TRBD1, 6 bases. This CDR3 is 13 amino acids long. Looked up from germline, CDR1 is KGHSH and CDR2 is LQKENI. The V end lost 3 bases, the J end lost 4 bases, and 10 bases lay between the germline ends. The CDR3: CASSPATGYEQYF. CDR3 nucleotides: TGTGCCAGCTCACCGGCTACAGGGTACGAGCAGTACTTC.

V gene TRBV5-8 combines with J gene TRBJ2-1; possibly TRBD2 for D (6 bases). The CDR3 totals 11 residues. V shed 1 base and J shed 14 bases, with 10 bases lying between them. CDR1 and CDR2 (germline): SGHTS, YDEGEE. For the CDR3, the DNA is TGTGCCAGCAGCTTGTGGAGGGTTGAGTTCTTC. It specifies CASSLWRVEFF.

The rearrangement joins TRBV12-5 to TRBJ1-1, with D unresolved. V was clipped by 3 bases and J by 1 base, with 9 bases between them. Germline CDR1 is LGHNT and CDR2 is FRNRAP. The CDR3 loop spans 14 amino acids. The chain's CDR3 is CASGLPPGNTEAFF. The CDR3 DNA sequence: TGTGCTAGTGGTTTACCTCCCGGGAACACTGAAGCTTTCTTT.

This clone has just one count. The V and J genes are TRBV4-3 and TRBJ1-2; the match to TRBD1 covers 7 bases. J was trimmed by 3 bases and V by 1 base; bases with no gene match: 8. The germline gives CDR1 LGHNA, CDR2 YSLEER. This CDR3 has 16 residues. The CDR3 DNA is TGCGCCAGCAGCCAAGGCCCAACCGGGACAGACTATGGCTACACCTTC. Protein product: CASSQGPTGTDYGYTF.

This chain links TRBV24-1 with TRBJ2-3; TRBD2 aligns across 9 bases. After removal of 0 bases from V and 0 bases from J, the junction contained 0 bases not matched to a gene. There are 16 residues in the CDR3. Germline CDR1 reads KGHDR; CDR2 reads SFDVKD. The CDR3 region is CATSDLTSGSTDTQYF. CDR3 DNA: TGTGCCACCAGTGATTTGACTAGCGGGAGCACAGATACGCAGTATTTT.

V gene TRBV5-4 combines with J gene TRBJ2-1, with a weak D call TRBD2 (6 bases). Germline assignment: CDR1 SGHNT and CDR2 YYREEE (reference sequence). Trimming took off 4 bases at V and 5 bases at J, with 16 bases between the two ends. The CDR3 sequence is 15 residues long. Written as DNA, the CDR3 is TGTGCCAGCAGCGGGGGACTCCTTAACAACAATGAGCAGTTCTTC. This codes for CASSGGLLNNNEQFF.

The rearrangement links TRBV29-1 to TRBJ1-2, with D possibly TRBD1 on 6 matching bases. Germline V gene lookup returns CDR1 SQVTM and CDR2 ANQGSEA. The V and J ends lost 7 bases and 7 bases respectively, with 22 bases between them. The CDR3 contains 14 residues. CDR3 coding DNA: TGCAGCGCCCAACCCAGGGGAATAAGAGGTGGCTACACCTTC. Translated, it gives CSAQPRGIRGGYTF.

The rearrangement uses TRBV7-8 and TRBJ1-2; TRBD1 matches at 9 bases. V gave up 3 bases and J gave up 6 bases; unmatched junction bases: 17. The CDR3 runs to 18 residues. Looked up from germline, CDR1 is SGHVS and CDR2 is FQNEAQ. CDR3 in DNA: TGTGCCAGCAGCTTCTCCGGGACAGGGATACGGTATGCGGATGGCTACACCTTC. It yields the protein CASSFSGTGIRYADGYTF.

This clone appeared a single time. Other DNA sequences within the sample encode an identical CDR3. V usage is TRBV7-2 and J usage is TRBJ2-7, with 11 bases fitting TRBD1. The CDR3 has 15 amino acids. Trimming at V came to 5 bases and at J to 4 bases, leaving 7 bases not matched to a gene. Germline-derived CDR1 and CDR2 are SGHTA and FQGNSA. The CDR3 nucleotides read TGTGCCAGCAGCCGGACCGGGACAGGGGGGTACGAGCAGTACTTC. This encodes CASSRTGTGGYEQYF.

This chain joins TRBV7-9 and TRBJ2-1, with TRBD2 matching over 11 bases. Germline V gene lookup returns CDR1 SEHNR and CDR2 FQNEAQ (reference sequence). The trim removed 5 bases at V and 7 bases at J, leaving 7 bases unmatched. This CDR3 has 15 residues. Written as DNA, the CDR3 is TGTGCCAGCAGCCCGAGAGGACTAGCGGGTAATGAGCAGTTCTTC. This gives the protein CASSPRGLAGNEQFF.

The chain employs TRBV9 and TRBJ2-1; 10 bases agree with TRBD2. The ends lost 0 bases at V and 6 bases at J; junction bases unmatched: 9. The CDR3 totals 17 residues. The germline V gene encodes CDR1 SGDLS and CDR2 YYNGEE. The CDR3 bases are TGTGCCAGCAGCGTAGGGGCTAGCGGGAGAGTATCCAATGAGCAGTTCTTC. Its protein product is CASSVGASGRVSNEQFF. Looking up the rest from reference TRBV9 and TRBJ2-1 gives the full variable domain: DSGVTQTPKHLITATGQRVTLRCSPRSGDLSVYWYQQSLDQGLQFLIQYYNGEERAKGNILERFSAQQFPDLHSELNLSSLELGDSALYFCASSVGASGRVSNEQFFGPGTRLTVL.

This sequence joins TRBV28 and TRBJ1-1; D may be TRBD1 (5 bases). Germline CDR1 and CDR2: MDHEN and SYDVKM. The CDR3 is 14 amino acids. Trimming took off 4 bases at V and 5 bases at J, with 14 bases between the two ends. The CDR3 coding sequence is TGTGCCAGCAGTTCTGCGGGGGGGTGGACTGAAGCTTTCTTT. Translated: CASSSAGGWTEAFF.

V usage is TRBV5-1 and J usage is TRBJ2-7, with D perhaps matching TRBD2 (5 bases). The germline gives CDR1 SGHRS, CDR2 YFSETQ. The V gene lost 2 bases and the J gene lost 7 bases, with 19 bases spanning the gap. This CDR3 comprises 15 residues. The CDR3 sequence: CASSFEETRREEQYF. CDR3 DNA: TGCGCCAGCAGCTTCGAGGAAACACGCCGGGAAGAGCAGTACTTC.

This clone was observed a single time. The chain carries TRBV27 and TRBJ2-7; no clear D. V lost 1 base and J lost 7, with 11 bases in between. The CDR3 is 13 residues long. Germline CDR1 is MNHEY and CDR2 is SMNVEV (reference sequence). The CDR3 protein is CASSLWPQWEQYF. In DNA, the CDR3 is TGTGCCAGCAGTTTATGGCCCCAGTGGGAGCAGTACTTC.

The gene calls are TRBV19 and TRBJ2-3; 11 bases are shared with TRBD2. V lost 8 bases, J lost 2 bases, and 6 bases stayed unmatched. This CDR3 has 15 amino acids. In germline, CDR1 is LNHDA, CDR2 SQIVND (reference sequence). CDR3 sequence reads: CASQTSGRNTDTQYF. As DNA, the CDR3 is TGTGCCAGTCAAACTAGCGGGAGAAACACAGATACGCAGTATTTT.

This clone occurred a few times. The chain recombines TRBV16 with TRBJ1-6; D gene ambiguous. Trimming pared 0 bases from V and 6 bases from J, leaving 9 bases between. The CDR3 is 15 residues long. The V gene's germline CDR1 is KGHSY and CDR2 FQNENV. CDR3 bases: TGTGCCAGCAGCCAATCCGGGGTTTTTAATTCACCCCTCCACTTT. It codes for CASSQSGVFNSPLHF.

The chain has TRBV5-1 and TRBJ2-1, with 7 bases identical to TRBD2. V lost 7 bases and J lost 0; bases outside the gene matches: 1. This CDR3 comprises 13 residues. Germline values: CDR1 SGHRS, CDR2 YFSETQ. The CDR3 is CASRTSSYNEQFF. CDR3 in DNA: TGCGCCAGCCGGACTAGCTCCTACAATGAGCAGTTCTTC.

In regard to this clone: The sample carries other DNA sequences with the same CDR3. The chain carries TRBV12-3 or TRBV12-4 and TRBJ2-7; the D gene is possibly TRBD1 (6 bases). The germline V and J ends were trimmed by 6 bases and 1 base, with 10 bases remaining between them. The CDR3 has 13 residues. CDR3 nucleotides: TGTGCCAGCAGCTCGGACAGTTCCTACGAGCAGTACTTC. It translates to CASSSDSSYEQYF.

This rearrangement joins TRBV29-1 to TRBJ2-1, with D possibly matching TRBD2 (6 bases). In germline, CDR1 is SQVTM, CDR2 ANQGSEA. V lost 1 base to trimming and J lost 0 bases, with 10 bases between them. The CDR3 has 15 residues. The CDR3 here is CSVEGGGTSYNEQFF. CDR3 bases: TGCAGCGTTGAAGGTGGCGGGACCTCCTACAATGAGCAGTTCTTC.

In nucleotides, the CDR3 is TGCGCCAGCAGCCCAGGAGAGGACAGTAATGGAAACACCATATATTTT. Residues: CASSPGEDSNGNTIYF. The rearrangement joins TRBV4-1 to TRBJ1-3, with D possibly being TRBD1 (6 bases). The CDR3 covers 16 residues. Germline lookup yields CDR1 MGHRA and CDR2 YSYEKL. V gave up 4 bases and J gave up 3 bases, with 16 bases separating them.

This clone was counted only a few times. The chain uses TRBV24-1 and TRBJ2-1; 13 positions agree with TRBD2. Trimming at V came to 3 bases and at J to 8 bases, leaving 21 bases not matched to a gene. From germline, CDR1 is KGHDR and CDR2 SFDVKD. The CDR3 is 21 amino acids. CDR3 sequence: CATSDHTQKSGTSGIVDEQFF. DNA for the CDR3: TGTGCCACCAGTGATCACACACAGAAAAGCGGGACTAGCGGGATCGTTGATGAGCAGTTCTTC.